The 11 T cell receptor beta chains below were found in one sample sequenced in a study of T cells expressing NK-cell markers. For each CDR3 protein, TCRdb gives one entry from its re-call of the 5' RACE reads, without DNA. The sample table sets out over 150,000 distinct CDR3 sequences. Material: blood T cells: a sorted CD56 or NKG2C T cell subset, CD4+ or CD8+ T cells, or bulk PBMC T cells (not recorded which). The receptors were gathered from a man aged 18-70 years in good health.

V and J are TRBV7-9 and TRBJ2-7; the TCRdb call, TRBD1, lacks DNA for checking. Germline V CDR1 and CDR2: SEHNR, FQNEAQ (reference sequence). This CDR3 is 16 amino acids long. This CDR3 is CASSNEGAGASYEQYF.

The genes are TRBV29-1 and TRBJ1-5. CDR1 is SQVTM, CDR2 ANQGSEA, per germline. This CDR3 region has 15 residues. The CDR3 sequence is CSVEEGGGGNQPQHF.

The V call is TRBV25-1, the J call TRBJ2-7; absent DNA, TCRdb's TRBD1 call cannot be checked. The CDR3 covers 18 residues. Germline loops: CDR1 MGHDK, CDR2 SYGVNS. The CDR3 spells CASRGLAPDRVPSYEQYF.

The V and J genes are TRBV13 and TRBJ2-7; TCRdb reports TRBD2, a call that lacks DNA to check it against. The CDR3 is 16 residues long. The germline V gene has CDR1 PRHDT and CDR2 FYEKMQ (reference sequence). CDR3 in amino acids: CASSLSGGVSSYEQYF.

This sequence joins TRBV7-3 and TRBJ2-7; the D call of TRBD1 rests on TCRdb alone, since no DNA is present to check it. The CDR3 sequence is 13 residues long. Germline V gene lookup returns CDR1 SGHTA and CDR2 FQGTGA. The CDR3 loop reads CASSPSGTYEQYF.

The V call is TRBV18, the J call TRBJ1-1. This CDR3 spans 15 amino acids. Germline V gene lookup returns CDR1 KGHSH and CDR2 LQKENI. CDR3 region: CASSPRLSGRPEAFF.

The rearrangement joins TRBV19 to TRBJ2-2; the TRBD2 assignment by TCRdb is unverifiable without DNA. This CDR3 is 16 amino acids long. The germline gives CDR1 LNHDA, CDR2 SQIVND (reference sequence). The CDR3 loop reads CASSHFGSSMAGELFF.

This chain uses TRBV5-4 with TRBJ2-1; lacking DNA, the TRBD2 call made by TCRdb goes unchecked. The CDR3 is made up of 16 amino acids. The germline V gene has CDR1 SGHNT and CDR2 YYREEE (reference sequence). CDR3 protein: CASSPGTTPRGDEQFF.

The chain combines TRBV27 with TRBJ2-6. Germline CDR1 and CDR2: MNHEY and SMNVEV (reference sequence). There are 16 residues in the CDR3. The CDR3: CASSSFWSSGANVLTF.

The rearrangement joins TRBV6-1 to TRBJ2-6. This CDR3 is 15 amino acids long. Germline V lookup: CDR1 MNHNS, CDR2 SASEGT. CDR3 sequence reads: CASGEQVSGANVLTF.

This chain connects TRBV13 to TRBJ2-5. CDR3 size: 14 residues. Germline V gives CDR1 PRHDT, CDR2 FYEKMQ (reference sequence). This CDR3 is CASSLMSVEQTQYF.